Presented here are 11 T cell receptor beta chains from one specimen sequenced in a study of T-cell reconstitution after alpha-beta-depleted transplantation in children. Researchers prepared the TCRbeta library using unique molecular identifiers, the study reports. TCRdb passed the PCR reads through MiXCR, listing each CDR3 protein once. The sample contains 300,000 or so distinct CDR3 sequences, more than 20% of which appear only once. This material consisted of PBMCs, mostly from graft donor cells, taken 180 days after TCRalphabeta/CD19-depleted stem cell transplant. Receptors originate from a male patient between 10 and 17 years old who had a stem cell transplant for acute lymphoblastic leukemia, so the T cells may come from the graft donor.

This clonotype was recorded a few times. This chain uses TRBV28 with TRBJ1-2, with D perhaps TRBD1 (5 bases). V lost 6 bases and J 5 bases, leaving 16 bases between the germline ends. This CDR3 is built from 14 residues. The V gene's germline CDR1 is MDHEN and CDR2 SYDVKM. CDR3 region: CASSPDARGYGYTF. As DNA, the CDR3 is TGTGCCAGCAGCCCGGACGCCCGGGGGTATGGCTACACCTTC.

The chain uses TRBV3-1 and TRBJ2-5; D uncertain. This CDR3 spans 14 amino acids. Germline V gives CDR1 LGHDT, CDR2 YNNKEL (reference sequence). The germline V and J ends were trimmed by 2 bases and 3 bases, with 10 bases remaining between them. The CDR3 DNA is TGTGCCAGCAGCCAATCCCTTTTGGAAGAGACCCAGTACTTC. This translates into CASSQSLLEETQYF.

In DNA form, the CDR3 reads TGTGCCAGCAGTTTATTCGGGGGTTGGGGCTACACCTTC. This translates into CASSLFGGWGYTF. This rearrangement joins TRBV27 to TRBJ1-2, with D possibly TRBD1 on 5 matching bases. The CDR3 length is 13 residues. Germline V gene data show CDR1 as MNHEY and CDR2 as SMNVEV (reference sequence). V gave up 1 base and J gave up 8 bases, with 11 bases separating them.

The chain combines TRBV7-2 with TRBJ2-7; 10 bases fit TRBD2. V was clipped by 2 bases and J by 3 bases; unmatched bases: 7. Germline V gives CDR1 SGHTA, CDR2 FQGNSA. The CDR3 spans 16 residues. This CDR3 reads CASSLISGRMGYEQYF. The DNA of the CDR3 is TGTGCCAGCAGCTTAATTAGCGGGAGGATGGGCTACGAGCAGTACTTC.

V is TRBV12-5 and J is TRBJ1-1; no firm D call. This CDR3 contains 15 residues. Germline loops: CDR1 LGHNT, CDR2 FRNRAP. V lost 3 bases and J 4 bases, leaving 15 bases between the germline ends. The CDR3 is CASGFLTPWGTEAFF. CDR3 nucleotide sequence: TGTGCTAGTGGTTTTCTAACACCTTGGGGCACTGAAGCTTTCTTT. Full variable domain (remainder filled in from reference TRBV12-5 and TRBJ1-1): DARVTQTPRHKVTEMGQEVTMRCQPILGHNTVFWYRQTMMQGLELLAYFRNRAPLDDSGMPKDRFSAEMPDATLATLKIQPSEPRDSAVYFCASGFLTPWGTEAFFGQGTRLTVV.

The V and J genes are TRBV15 and TRBJ2-7, with 9 bases identical to TRBD1. V lost 3 bases, J lost 3 bases, and 3 bases stayed unmatched. The CDR3 spans 14 residues. Per germline, CDR1 LNHNV and CDR2 YYDKDF (reference sequence). This CDR3 is CATSREDRGYEQYF. CDR3 bases: TGTGCCACCAGCAGGGAGGACAGGGGCTACGAGCAGTACTTC. Looking up the rest from reference TRBV15 and TRBJ2-7 gives the full variable domain: DAMVIQNPRYQVTQFGKPVTLSCSQTLNHNVMYWYQQKSSQAPKLLFHYYDKDFNNEADTPDNFQSRRPNTSFCFLDIRSPGLGDTAMYLCATSREDRGYEQYFGPGTRLTVT.

This clonotype has only a few counts. The rearrangement uses TRBV5-1 and TRBJ2-3, with 13 bases matching TRBD2. CDR1 is SGHRS and CDR2 is YFSETQ in the germline V gene. The CDR3 loop spans 16 amino acids. J gave up 6 bases and V 4 bases, and 8 bases lay outside the gene matches. This CDR3 reads CASSRGGLAGSDTQYF. The CDR3 DNA follows: TGCGCCAGCAGCCGGGGGGGACTAGCGGGATCGGATACGCAGTATTTT.

The rearrangement uses TRBV7-9 and TRBJ1-1; D gene uncertain. Germline values: CDR1 SEHNR, CDR2 FQNEAQ (reference sequence). V was clipped by 6 bases and J by 4 bases, with 12 bases between them. This CDR3 contains 13 residues. Here the CDR3 reads CASSDNTVTEAFF. In DNA form, the CDR3 reads TGTGCCAGCAGTGATAACACGGTCACTGAAGCTTTCTTT.

This clonotype has only a few counts. The V gene is TRBV5-1, the J gene TRBJ2-7; D remains unclear. CDR1 SGHRS and CDR2 YFSETQ come from the germline V gene. V lost 1 base and J 4 bases, leaving 12 bases between the germline ends. The CDR3 contains 14 residues. In nucleotides, the CDR3 is TGCGCCAGCAGCTTGAGGCAGGAATTTTACGAGCAGTACTTC. Translation: CASSLRQEFYEQYF.

This clonotype appeared a few times. The V call is TRBV13, the J call TRBJ2-1; TRBD2 agrees at 10 bases. Germline CDR1 and CDR2: PRHDT and FYEKMQ (reference sequence). This CDR3 comprises 15 residues. V shed 2 bases and J 9 bases; nucleotides not matched to a gene: 7. CDR3 in DNA: TGTGCCAGCAGCTTACTAAGCGGGAGGGCCGGTGAGCAGTTCTTC. Protein product: CASSLLSGRAGEQFF.

The rearrangement uses TRBV11-2 and TRBJ2-1; D unresolved. Germline V gene lookup returns CDR1 SGHAT and CDR2 FQNNGV. The CDR3 is made up of 13 amino acids. V was clipped by 1 base and J by 9 bases, with 10 bases between them. In DNA, the CDR3 is TGTGCCAGCAGCTTAGGTCGGGTTTCTGAGCAGTTCTTC. Translation gives CASSLGRVSEQFF.